Below, 18 T cell receptor beta chains from the same sample are listed, as sequenced in a study of cytomegalovirus exposure and HLA in healthy donors. Primers included in the PCR were 60 Vbeta and 13 Jbeta primers. Produced via immunoSEQ multiplex PCR; TCRdb's table is partial and in-frame only. The table has more than 150,000 clones, almost 85% seen once; the top ten hold approximately 0.25%. Sequences were obtained from PBMCs. These receptors all stem from a boy aged 10-17 years in good health and CMV-seronegative.

With regard to this clone: Other DNA sequences in this sample translate to the same CDR3. The chain recombines TRBV6-5 with TRBJ2-5; D call uncertain. Trimming took 8 bases from V and 5 from J, leaving 6 bases between them. Germline CDR1 MNHEY, CDR2 SVGAGI. The CDR3 consists of 10 residues. CDR3 amino acids: CASGRETQYF. CDR3 sequence (DNA): TGTGCCAGCGGTCGGGAGACCCAGTACTTC.

V gene TRBV29-1 combines with J gene TRBJ1-1; D ambiguous. V was shortened by 3 bases and J by 0 bases, with 8 bases between the two germline ends. The CDR3 runs to 13 residues. Germline V lookup: CDR1 SQVTM, CDR2 ANQGSEA. The CDR3: CSVEFRLNTEAFF. As DNA, the CDR3 is TGCAGCGTTGAGTTCAGATTGAACACTGAAGCTTTCTTT.

This chain uses TRBV18 with TRBJ1-1; 7 bases are shared with TRBD1. Germline lookup yields CDR1 KGHSH and CDR2 LQKENI. The J segment lost 1 base and the V segment lost 2 bases, leaving 4 bases of the junction unmatched. The CDR3 totals 15 residues. The CDR3 sequence is CASSPTGQKNTEAFF. CDR3 DNA: TGTGCCAGCTCACCAACGGGACAGAAGAACACTGAAGCTTTCTTT.

This chain connects TRBV29-1 to TRBJ1-2; D is undetermined. In germline, CDR1 is SQVTM, CDR2 ANQGSEA. This CDR3 spans 13 amino acids. V gave up 7 bases and J gave up 4 bases, with 16 bases separating them. CDR3: CSAETEEIYGYTF. CDR3 nucleotides: TGCAGCGCCGAGACGGAGGAGATCTATGGCTACACCTTC.

The V and J genes are TRBV7-6 and TRBJ2-3, with TRBD2 matching 7 bases. CDR3 length: 17 residues. V trimming: 0 bases; J trimming: 5 bases; junction bases outside the gene matches: 11. Germline V gene sequence: CDR1 SGHVS, CDR2 FNYEAQ. The CDR3 spells CASSLASGLAVQDTQYF. In DNA form, the CDR3 reads TGTGCCAGCAGCTTAGCGAGCGGGCTAGCGGTTCAAGATACGCAGTATTTT. Full variable domain (missing parts from reference TRBV7-6 and TRBJ2-3): GAGVSQSPRYKVTKRGQDVALRCDPISGHVSLYWYRQALGQGPEFLTYFNYEAQQDKSGLPNDRFSAERPEGSISTLTIQRTEQRDSAMYRCASSLASGLAVQDTQYFGPGTRLTVL.

The genes are TRBV20-1 and TRBJ2-7, with 7 bases matching TRBD2. Losses at the gene ends were 5 bases for V and 6 bases for J; bases not matched to a gene: 4. CDR1 is DFQATT and CDR2 is SNEGSKA in the germline V gene (reference sequence). The length of the CDR3 is 11 residues. The CDR3 DNA is TGCAGTGCTGGACTAGTTATCGAGCAGTACTTC. Translated: CSAGLVIEQYF.

V and J are TRBV7-3 and TRBJ1-3; D remains unclear. Trimming left V 2 bases short and J 4 bases short, with 9 bases between. From germline, CDR1 is SGHTA and CDR2 FQGTGA. This CDR3 comprises 14 residues. CDR3 nucleotide sequence: TGTGCCAGCAGCTTAGGCAATACGGGAAACACCATATATTTT. Amino acids: CASSLGNTGNTIYF. Drawing the rest from reference TRBV7-3 and TRBJ1-3, the complete variable domain is GAGVSQTPSNKVTEKGKYVELRCDPISGHTALYWYRQSLGQGPEFLIYFQGTGAADDSGLPNDRFFAVRPEGSVSTLKIQRTERGDSAVYLCASSLGNTGNTIYFGEGSWLTVV.

This clone was counted once. This chain joins TRBV6-1 and TRBJ2-7, with D perhaps matching TRBD1 (6 bases). CDR1 and CDR2 from the germline V gene are MNHNS and SASEGT. The CDR3 runs 15 residues. The V end lost 2 bases, the J end lost 1 base, and 12 bases lay between the germline ends. CDR3 nucleotides: TGTGCCAGCAGTGAAAACACAGGGCGATCCTACGAGCAGTACTTC. This translates into CASSENTGRSYEQYF.

The genes are TRBV2 and TRBJ1-6, with no clear D. Deletions cut 6 bases from V and 9 bases from J, with 6 bases between. CDR1 is SNHLY, CDR2 FYNNEI, per germline. The CDR3 covers 11 residues. In DNA, the CDR3 is TGTGCCAGCAGGAGTAGTTCACCCCTCCACTTT. It is translated as CASRSSSPLHF.

This chain connects TRBV7-2 to TRBJ2-7; TRBD2 aligns across 7 bases. The ends lost 2 bases at V and 7 bases at J; junction bases unmatched: 8. Per germline, CDR1 SGHTA and CDR2 FQGNSA. CDR3 size: 14 residues. CDR3 nucleotide sequence: TGTGCCAGCAGCTTACTGGGCGGGAGCTCGGAGCAGTACTTC. This sequence encodes CASSLLGGSSEQYF.

The gene calls are TRBV27 and TRBJ1-1, with 8 bases fitting TRBD1. This CDR3 contains 15 residues. CDR1 and CDR2 (germline): MNHEY, SMNVEV (reference sequence). After removal of 6 bases from V and 5 bases from J, the junction contained 11 bases not matched to a gene. The CDR3 sequence: CASSKRTGGQTEAFF. The CDR3 DNA is TGTGCCAGCAGCAAGAGAACAGGGGGGCAGACTGAAGCTTTCTTT.

This chain uses TRBV15 with TRBJ1-4; 9 positions agree with TRBD1. The J segment lost 3 bases and the V segment lost 3 bases, leaving 5 bases of the junction unmatched. The germline V gene encodes CDR1 LNHNV and CDR2 YYDKDF (reference sequence). CDR3 length: 16 residues. DNA for the CDR3: TGTGCCACCAGCAGGGACAGGGGCATTCCTAATGAAAAACTGTTTTTT. It codes for CATSRDRGIPNEKLFF.

The chain carries TRBV9 and TRBJ1-3, with TRBD1 matching over 7 bases. This CDR3 region has 15 residues. Germline trimming cut 4 bases from V and 3 bases from J; bases unmatched to any gene: 7. CDR1 is SGDLS and CDR2 is YYNGEE in the germline V gene. The CDR3 reads CASSLRWDSGNTIYF. The CDR3 region has the DNA TGTGCCAGCAGCCTCCGCTGGGACAGTGGAAACACCATATATTTT.

This clone occurred a few times. The rearrangement links TRBV4-2 to TRBJ2-1, with 7 nucleotides matching TRBD2. The CDR3 spans 16 residues. Trimming removed 1 base from V and 4 bases from J; junction bases left unmatched: 7. Germline CDR1 LGHNA, CDR2 YNFKEQ. CDR3 nucleotides: TGTGCCAGCAGCCAAGCAACCGGAGCGGGATACAATGAGCAGTTCTTC. This sequence encodes CASSQATGAGYNEQFF.

The chain joins TRBV2 to TRBJ2-7; 10 nucleotides match TRBD2. Germline CDR1 reads SNHLY; CDR2 reads FYNNEI. This CDR3 has 15 residues. The V gene end was trimmed by 4 bases and the J gene end by 2 bases; junction bases not matched to a gene: 5. This CDR3 is CASSGEREGTYEQYF. The CDR3 DNA reads as TGTGCCAGCAGTGGGGAGCGGGAGGGAACCTACGAGCAGTACTTC.

The chain recombines TRBV10-2 with TRBJ2-7, with 7 bases that match TRBD2. This CDR3 region has 13 residues. Germline CDR1 is WSHSY and CDR2 is SAAADI. Trimming took 8 bases from V and 2 from J; bases not matched to a gene: 6. The CDR3 bases are TGCGCCAGCCTTAGCGGGCAGACCTACGAGCAGTACTTC. Its translation is CASLSGQTYEQYF.

The rearrangement joins TRBV5-5 to TRBJ1-1; tentative D call: TRBD1 (6 bases). The CDR3 length is 18 residues. CDR1 and CDR2 from the germline V gene are SGHKS and YYEKEE (reference sequence). Trimming removed 3 bases from V and 1 base from J, with 22 bases in between. The chain's CDR3 is CASSSEGGNFLKNTEAFF. DNA for the CDR3: TGTGCCAGCAGCTCCGAAGGGGGTAATTTCCTCAAGAACACTGAAGCTTTCTTT.

This chain joins TRBV7-9 and TRBJ1-2; 9 nucleotides align to TRBD1. The CDR3 contains 14 residues. Germline lookup yields CDR1 SEHNR and CDR2 FQNEAQ (reference sequence). V trimming: 0 bases; J trimming: 8 bases; junction bases outside the gene matches: 4. The CDR3 reads CASSLAGQGQGYTF. The CDR3 DNA reads TGTGCCAGCAGCTTAGCAGGACAGGGGCAAGGCTACACCTTC.